This T cell receptor (beta chain) was retrieved from a study of graft-versus-host responses after intestinal transplantation. Turning to this clone: Its antigen is still unknown.

TCRdb's copy holds only in-frame clones and misses some; the assay was immunoSEQ multiplex PCR. The sample yields about 99,000 clones, 85% to 95% seen once. This sequence was found in a human donor who was the organ donor for an intestinal transplant. Sequencing was performed on unstimulated CD8+ T cells sorted from spleen or lymph node cells, taken before transplant.

DNA of the CDR3: TGTGCCAGCAGTCCCAGTTTGGGGGCGGAAGTCTACGAGCAGTACTTC. This translates into CASSPSLGAEVYEQYF. J is TRBJ2-7 and V is TRBV27, with D possibly matching TRBD1 (6 bases). V was trimmed by 5 bases and J by 3 bases, leaving 20 bases between them. Germline lookup yields CDR1 MNHEY and CDR2 SMNVEV (reference sequence). The CDR3 has 16 residues.